The rows below give T cell receptor beta chains drawn from one sample of a study of T cell responses to AZD1222 COVID-19 vaccine. Profiling relied on immunoSEQ multiplex PCR, and the TCRdb table lists in-frame clones only, not all of them. The data contain under 200,000 clones, around 92% of them singletons. The starting material was peripheral blood, obtained on day 0 of AZD1222 vaccination. All receptors come from an adult in good health. Both conserved end residues are part of each CDR3. Each record gives: D gene, V gene, clone size, J gene, CDR3 DNA, CDR3 protein. The D gene is left open where the match is weak. Size is stated for part of the rows, as once, few or many counts, or as a class when the clone is expanded.

D gene: TRBD1; V gene: TRBV7-2; clone size: -; J gene: TRBJ2-7; CDR3 DNA: TGTGCCAGCAGCTTAGGACAGGGCCACGAGCAGTACTTC; CDR3 protein: CASSLGQGHEQYF
D gene: TRBD1; V gene: TRBV9; clone size: -; J gene: TRBJ1-4; CDR3 DNA: TGTGCCAGCAGCGTAGGGTGGGGACAGGGGAATGAAAAACTGTTTTTT; CDR3 protein: CASSVGWGQGNEKLFF
D gene: -; V gene: TRBV5-1; clone size: -; J gene: TRBJ2-7; CDR3 DNA: TGCGCCAGCAGCCCTACCCCCCAGTCATTGATGGGCGAGCAGTACTTC; CDR3 protein: CASSPTPQSLMGEQYF
D gene: TRBD1; V gene: TRBV29-1; clone size: -; J gene: TRBJ2-5; CDR3 DNA: TGCAGCGTTGACAGGGTCAGGGGGCGAGAGACCCAGTACTTC; CDR3 protein: CSVDRVRGRETQYF
D gene: -; V gene: TRBV11-2; clone size: -; J gene: TRBJ2-7; CDR3 DNA: TGTGCCAGCAGCCCATCCACGGGACGGAGCTCCTACGAGCAGTACTTC; CDR3 protein: CASSPSTGRSSYEQYF
D gene: -; V gene: TRBV5-4; clone size: -; J gene: TRBJ1-2; CDR3 DNA: TGTGCCAGCAGCTTTGACGGACGAGGCTACACCTTC; CDR3 protein: CASSFDGRGYTF
D gene: -; V gene: TRBV10-3; clone size: -; J gene: TRBJ2-7; CDR3 DNA: TGTGCCATCAGTGAGTCGGGGGCACGGAGCTCCTACGAGCAGTACTTC; CDR3 protein: CAISESGARSSYEQYF
D gene: TRBD1; V gene: TRBV6-1; clone size: -; J gene: TRBJ2-7; CDR3 DNA: TGTGCCAGCAGTGAAGCAGGGACAGGCCCCTACGAGCAGTACTTC; CDR3 protein: CASSEAGTGPYEQYF
D gene: TRBD1; V gene: TRBV11-2; clone size: once; J gene: TRBJ1-2; CDR3 DNA: TGTGCCAGCAGGCGATTACAGGGGGCTCGGGAGGGCTACACCTTC; CDR3 protein: CASRRLQGAREGYTF
D gene: -; V gene: TRBV5-1; clone size: -; J gene: TRBJ2-1; CDR3 DNA: TGCGCCAGCAGCTTTGACAGTCCCAATGAGCAGTTCTTC; CDR3 protein: CASSFDSPNEQFF
D gene: TRBD1; V gene: TRBV6-5; clone size: -; J gene: TRBJ1-6; CDR3 DNA: TGTGCCAGCAGCTGGGACAGAGGTTCACCCCTCCACTTT; CDR3 protein: CASSWDRGSPLHF
D gene: -; V gene: TRBV6-5; clone size: -; J gene: TRBJ1-5; CDR3 DNA: TGTGCCAGCAAGCGGAGGGGGTCACATCAGCCCCAGCATTTT; CDR3 protein: CASKRRGSHQPQHF
D gene: -; V gene: TRBV29-1; clone size: -; J gene: TRBJ2-5; CDR3 DNA: TGCAGCGTTGAAAACGGCGGGGAGACCCAGTACTTC; CDR3 protein: CSVENGGETQYF
D gene: -; V gene: TRBV6-5; clone size: few; J gene: TRBJ1-5; CDR3 DNA: TGTGCCAGCAGTTACTCAGGGGCAGGTAGCAATCAGCCCCAGCATTTT; CDR3 protein: CASSYSGAGSNQPQHF
D gene: TRBD1; V gene: TRBV5-4; clone size: -; J gene: TRBJ1-1; CDR3 DNA: TGTGCCAGCAGCCCCTACACAGGGGGCGGGGCCGAAGCTTTCTTT; CDR3 protein: CASSPYTGGGAEAFF
D gene: -; V gene: TRBV19; clone size: once; J gene: TRBJ1-2; CDR3 DNA: TGTGCCAGTAGTATTGACATGGCTGGCTACACCTTC; CDR3 protein: CASSIDMAGYTF
D gene: -; V gene: TRBV19; clone size: few; J gene: TRBJ2-7; CDR3 DNA: TGTGCCAGTAGTGACAGGACAGCGAGCTCCTACGAGCAGTACTTC; CDR3 protein: CASSDRTASSYEQYF
D gene: TRBD2; V gene: TRBV27; clone size: -; J gene: TRBJ2-1; CDR3 DNA: TGTGCCAGCAGCCAGACTAGCGGCTCCTACAATGAGCAGTTCTTC; CDR3 protein: CASSQTSGSYNEQFF
D gene: -; V gene: TRBV12-3/TRBV12-4; clone size: -; J gene: TRBJ1-5; CDR3 DNA: TGTGCCAGCAGTGTGAACAGAGGGGAGCCCCAGCATTTT; CDR3 protein: CASSVNRGEPQHF
D gene: TRBD1; V gene: TRBV2; clone size: -; J gene: TRBJ2-2; CDR3 DNA: TGTGCCAGCAGAGAAAACCAGGGGGCCGGGGAGCTGTTTTTT; CDR3 protein: CASRENQGAGELFF
D gene: -; V gene: TRBV14; clone size: -; J gene: TRBJ1-1; CDR3 DNA: TGTGCCAGCAGCTTATACAGGAACACTGAAGCTTTCTTT; CDR3 protein: CASSLYRNTEAFF
D gene: -; V gene: TRBV11-2; clone size: -; J gene: TRBJ2-1; CDR3 DNA: TGTGCCAGCAGCCCCACCCGGGACAAGTTCAACAATGAGCAGTTCTTC; CDR3 protein: CASSPTRDKFNNEQFF
D gene: TRBD2; V gene: TRBV6-5; clone size: -; J gene: TRBJ2-1; CDR3 DNA: TGTGCCAGCAGGCCGGGACTAGCGGGGGGGGAGCAGTTCTTC; CDR3 protein: CASRPGLAGGEQFF
D gene: -; V gene: TRBV28; clone size: -; J gene: TRBJ1-5; CDR3 DNA: TGTGCCAGCAGCCGTACAAGACCCCAGCATTTT; CDR3 protein: CASSRTRPQHF
D gene: TRBD2; V gene: TRBV5-5; clone size: once; J gene: TRBJ2-1; CDR3 DNA: TGTGCCAGCAGCTTGGCTAGCGGGGGGTTCAATGAGCAGTTCTTC; CDR3 protein: CASSLASGGFNEQFF
D gene: -; V gene: TRBV27; clone size: -; J gene: TRBJ2-2; CDR3 DNA: TGTGCCAGCAGTCCCTATACCGTGGGCGGGGAGCTGTTTTTT; CDR3 protein: CASSPYTVGGELFF
D gene: -; V gene: TRBV7-2; clone size: -; J gene: TRBJ1-6; CDR3 DNA: TGTGCCAGCAGCTTATCCCCCGGAATTAATTCACCCCTCCACTTT; CDR3 protein: CASSLSPGINSPLHF
D gene: -; V gene: TRBV2; clone size: -; J gene: TRBJ2-5; CDR3 DNA: TGTGCCACCAGCACCCGAACAGGACAAGAGACCCAGTACTTC; CDR3 protein: CATSTRTGQETQYF
D gene: -; V gene: TRBV15; clone size: -; J gene: TRBJ1-5; CDR3 DNA: TGTGCCACCAGCAGCCTGAATAGCAATCAGCCCCAGCATTTT; CDR3 protein: CATSSLNSNQPQHF